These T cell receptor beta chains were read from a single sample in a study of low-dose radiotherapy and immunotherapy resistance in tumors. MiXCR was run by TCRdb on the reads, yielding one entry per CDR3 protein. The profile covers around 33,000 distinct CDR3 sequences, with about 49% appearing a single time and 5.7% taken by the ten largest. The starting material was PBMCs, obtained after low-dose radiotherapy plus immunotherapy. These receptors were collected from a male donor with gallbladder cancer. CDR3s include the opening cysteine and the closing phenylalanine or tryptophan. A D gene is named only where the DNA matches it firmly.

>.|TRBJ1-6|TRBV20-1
CSASLDGFNNSPLHF
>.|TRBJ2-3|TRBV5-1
CASRDPSADTQYF
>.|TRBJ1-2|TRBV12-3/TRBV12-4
CASSPRDINYGYTF
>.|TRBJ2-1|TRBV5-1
CASSLVVGGGEQFF
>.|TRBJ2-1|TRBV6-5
CASRPNTGDVNNEQFF
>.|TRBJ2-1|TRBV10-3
CAISEGRERSEQFF
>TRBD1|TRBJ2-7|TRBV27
CASSLTQGTHEQYF
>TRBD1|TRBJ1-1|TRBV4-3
CGSSHSGQGSTEAFF
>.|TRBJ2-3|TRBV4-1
CASSQAGRTDTQYF
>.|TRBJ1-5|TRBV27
CASSLFQFNQPQHF
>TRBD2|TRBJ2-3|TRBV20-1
CSARQAYGGVSDTQYF
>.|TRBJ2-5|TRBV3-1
CASSLRTVKETQYF
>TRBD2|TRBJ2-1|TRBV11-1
CASTLAHGGGYNEQFF
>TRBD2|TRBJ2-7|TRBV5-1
CASSLSPSGGLYNPYEQYF
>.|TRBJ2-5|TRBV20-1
CSALTAPAPQETQYF
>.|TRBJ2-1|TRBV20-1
CSARDPKVARPYNEQFF
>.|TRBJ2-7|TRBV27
CASSVSLRSFPSYEQYF
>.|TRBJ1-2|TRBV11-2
CASSLEGASNYGYTF
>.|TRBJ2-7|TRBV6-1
CASSPRRKSGTATYEQYF
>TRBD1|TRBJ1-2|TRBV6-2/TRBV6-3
CASRKGQGRYGYTF
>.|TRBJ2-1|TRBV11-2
CASSLDSGPYNEQFF
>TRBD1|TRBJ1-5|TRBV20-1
CSAGPGTGGGQPQHF
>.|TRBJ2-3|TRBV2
CASSGGGLATTDTQYF
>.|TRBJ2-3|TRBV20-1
CSARVATLSYF
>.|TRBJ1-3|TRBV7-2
CASSLGTAAGGNTIYF
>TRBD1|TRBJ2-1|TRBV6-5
CASSKIQGINNEQFF
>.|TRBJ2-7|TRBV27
CASSWGPSYEQYF
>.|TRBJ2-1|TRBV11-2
CASSSMPGQVGGNEQFF
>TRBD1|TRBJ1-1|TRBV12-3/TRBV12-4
CASSLQGPMNTEAFF
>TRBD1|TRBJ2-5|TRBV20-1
CSATGTGAGETQYF
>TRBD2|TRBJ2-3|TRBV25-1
CASSPGLAVDTQYF
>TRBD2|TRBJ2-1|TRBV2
CASSEGTSRVMNIEQFF
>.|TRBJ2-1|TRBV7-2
CASSLGGNYNEQFF
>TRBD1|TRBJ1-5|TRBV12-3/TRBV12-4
CASSPGGGNQPQHF
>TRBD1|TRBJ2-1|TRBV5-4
CASSWGQGSYNEQFF
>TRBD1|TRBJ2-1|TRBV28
CASRAGQGRNEQFF
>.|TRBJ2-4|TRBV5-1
CASSLGGLAKNIQYF
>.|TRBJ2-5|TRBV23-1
CASSTVVGPTQETQYF
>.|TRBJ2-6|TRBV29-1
CSVARDVDSGANVLTF
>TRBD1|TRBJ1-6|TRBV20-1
CSAYPGQFYNSPLHF
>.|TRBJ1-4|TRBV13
CASSVNRASTNEKLFF
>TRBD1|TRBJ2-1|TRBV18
CASSRLRQGAYNEQFF
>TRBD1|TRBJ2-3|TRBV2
CASRIFGTGTRDTQYF
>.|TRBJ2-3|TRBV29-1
CSVGLARSTDTQYF
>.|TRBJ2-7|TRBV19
CASSIVGDERYEQYF
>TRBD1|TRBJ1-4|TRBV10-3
CAISEDRDEKLFF
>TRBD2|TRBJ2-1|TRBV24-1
CASSFVLAGGDNEQFF
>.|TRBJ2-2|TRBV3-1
CASSQDRVGGTGELFFF
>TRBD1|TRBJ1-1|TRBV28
CASSLGTGTEAFF
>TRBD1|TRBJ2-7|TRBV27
CASSLSRGPFRRYEQYF
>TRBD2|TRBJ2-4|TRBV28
CASRGGVAKNIQYF
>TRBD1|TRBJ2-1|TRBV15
CATSARQGANEQFF
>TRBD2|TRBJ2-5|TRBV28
CASTTTLSGRVETQYF
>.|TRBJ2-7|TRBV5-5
CASSMVGGSGEQYF
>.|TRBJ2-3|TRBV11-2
CASSLGADTQYF
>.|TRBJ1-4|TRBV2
CASSPLGLSNEKLFF
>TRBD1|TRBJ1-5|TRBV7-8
CASSLASGGGGQPQHF
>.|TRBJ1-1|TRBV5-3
CASSLSGTEAFF